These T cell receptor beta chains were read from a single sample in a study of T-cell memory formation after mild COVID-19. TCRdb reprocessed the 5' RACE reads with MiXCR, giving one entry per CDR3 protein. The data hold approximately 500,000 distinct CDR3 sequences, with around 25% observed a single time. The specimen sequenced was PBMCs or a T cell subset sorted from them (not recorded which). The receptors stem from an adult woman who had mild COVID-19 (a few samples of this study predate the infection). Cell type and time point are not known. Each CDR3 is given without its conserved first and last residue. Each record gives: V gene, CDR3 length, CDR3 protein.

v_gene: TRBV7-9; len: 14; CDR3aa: ASRSPGGRGTYEQY
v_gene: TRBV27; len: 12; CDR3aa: ASSHHTVNTEAF
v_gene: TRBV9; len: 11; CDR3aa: ASSVSWKPEAF
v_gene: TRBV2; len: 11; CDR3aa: ATVAGGLNEQF
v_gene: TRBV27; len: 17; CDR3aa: ANTGLAGGKNSGANVLT
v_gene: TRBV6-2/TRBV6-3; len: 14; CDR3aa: ASSRIGASSNQPQH
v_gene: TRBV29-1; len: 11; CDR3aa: SVDWDDSYEQY
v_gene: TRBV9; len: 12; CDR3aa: ASSVSSSYNEQF
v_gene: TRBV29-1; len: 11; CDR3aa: SAGPGVNQPQH
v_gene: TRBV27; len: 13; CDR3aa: ASSLFAGVGYEQY
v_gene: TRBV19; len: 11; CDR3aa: ASLDRVQETQY
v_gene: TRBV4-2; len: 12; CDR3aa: ASSQEGANEKLF
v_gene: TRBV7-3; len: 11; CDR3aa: ASSGARNGELF
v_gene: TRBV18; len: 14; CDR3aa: ASSPRDRGLGNIQY
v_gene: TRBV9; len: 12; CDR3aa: ASSRRLVADTQY
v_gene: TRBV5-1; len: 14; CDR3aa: ASSHLTRASTDTQY
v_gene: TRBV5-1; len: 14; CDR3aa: ASSPGQGMSTDTQY
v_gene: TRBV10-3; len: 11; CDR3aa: AITGSQASTQY
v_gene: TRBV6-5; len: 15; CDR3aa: ASRHRTGGENTGELF
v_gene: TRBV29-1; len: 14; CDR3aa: SAWPPTGTSTDTQY
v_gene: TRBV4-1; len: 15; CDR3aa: ASSPNLSRQTNTEAF
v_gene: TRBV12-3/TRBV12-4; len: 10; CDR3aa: ASSPGQNEQF
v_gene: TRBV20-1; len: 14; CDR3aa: SATEQGRNAKNIQY
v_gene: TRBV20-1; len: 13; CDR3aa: SARGRAEGARLAF
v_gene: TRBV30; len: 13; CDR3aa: ASSAGTGGDTEAF
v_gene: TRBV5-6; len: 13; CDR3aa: ASSHSSVRGETQY
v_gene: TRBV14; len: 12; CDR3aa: ASSQEQSPETQY
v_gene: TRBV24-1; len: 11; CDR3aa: ATSEALGFPAF
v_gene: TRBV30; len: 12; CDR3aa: AWAGRTPYNEQF
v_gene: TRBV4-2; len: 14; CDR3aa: ASSQTGTSGRYEQF
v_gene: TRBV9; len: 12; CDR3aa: ASSGTGAPEPQH
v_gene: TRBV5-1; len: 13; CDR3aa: ASSAGQGLDYGYT
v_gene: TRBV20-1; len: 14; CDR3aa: SARDNRVAPKNIQY
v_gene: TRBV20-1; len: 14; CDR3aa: SASPNELAAAYEQY
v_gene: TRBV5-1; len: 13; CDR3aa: ASGEDSPMNTEAF
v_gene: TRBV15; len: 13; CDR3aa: ATSRVRLAGNEQF
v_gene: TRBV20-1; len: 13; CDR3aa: SASYGPRTLNEQF
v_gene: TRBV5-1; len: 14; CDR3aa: ASSSHSDRGDIEAF
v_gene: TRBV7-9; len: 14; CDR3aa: ASSLGDPDSNQPQH
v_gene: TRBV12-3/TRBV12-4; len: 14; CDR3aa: ASSNPSGANYNEQF
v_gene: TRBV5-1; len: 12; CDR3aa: ASSGTGYHNEQF
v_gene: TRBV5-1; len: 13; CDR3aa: ASSFADRGYNEQF
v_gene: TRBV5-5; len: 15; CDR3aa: ASSLDWISSGANVLT
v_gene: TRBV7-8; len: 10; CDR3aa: ASSLLAGELF